This TCR beta chain was captured in a study of chronic HIV infection and antiretroviral therapy. The CDR3 is 15 amino acids. Losses at the gene ends were 6 bases for V and 3 bases for J; bases not matched to a gene: 4. Germline CDR1 MDHEN, CDR2 SYDVKM. TCRdb reanalysed the 5' RACE reads using MiXCR and keeps one entry per CDR3 protein. The sample contains tens of thousands of distinct CDR3 sequences, roughly 8% of which appear only once. This clonotype was sampled from an adult who had HIV and had not received antiretroviral therapy, or was an uninfected healthy control (not recorded which). Sequenced sample: peripheral blood. The chain uses TRBV28 and TRBJ2-3, with 12 positions matching TRBD2. Here the CDR3 reads CASSPTSGRTDTQYF. Written as DNA, the CDR3 is TGTGCCAGCAGCCCGACTAGCGGGAGAACAGATACGCAGTATTTT.